This T cell receptor (beta chain) was obtained from a study of CD8 T cells in ankylosing spondylitis. Study-wide points: CD8+ cells made up the disease-linked clones, which were relatively rare in peripheral blood. There was reportedly significant enrichment of clones that were disease-linked in matched ankylosing spondylitis synovial fluid.

Unmatched junction bases numbered 5, after V lost 5 bases and J lost 7 bases. The CDR3 sequence is 13 residues long. Germline values: CDR1 GTSNPN, CDR2 SVGIG (reference sequence). This clonotype was observed a handful of times. Its antigen is not identified. Generation of TCR beta libraries employed quantitative 5'-RACE incorporating molecular barcodes. From the 5' RACE reads, TCRdb called clonotypes with MiXCR, one entry per CDR3 protein. The sample has approximately 350,000 distinct CDR3 sequences, approximately 14% seen once. The chain is built from TRBV30 and TRBJ2-5, with 12 bases fitting TRBD2. The sample consisted of blood, either unsorted or a sorted T cell fraction (not recorded which). The clonotype originates from a male donor with ankylosing spondylitis or in good health (not recorded which). CDR3 loop: CAWAKTSGGTQYF. For the CDR3, the DNA is TGTGCCTGGGCCAAGACTAGCGGGGGGACCCAGTACTTC.